These 28 T cell receptor beta chains were sequenced from one sample in a study of T cell responses to AZD1222 COVID-19 vaccine. Assay used: immunoSEQ multiplex PCR; TCRdb lists only in-frame clones, some missing. The sample holds around 150,000 clones, 70% to 90% seen once. The specimen comprised peripheral blood, sampled on day 0 of AZD1222 vaccination. The receptor source for this set is an adult in good health.

This sequence joins TRBV6-4 and TRBJ2-3; D possibly corresponds to TRBD1 (6 bases). CDR1 is MRHNA and CDR2 is SNTAGT in the germline V gene. CDR3 size: 15 residues. V lost 5 bases and J lost 2, with 14 bases in between. The CDR3 DNA reads as TGTGCCAGCAGTCCCACGACAGGCGACACAGATACGCAGTATTTT. It translates to CASSPTTGDTDTQYF.

The chain couples TRBV18 to TRBJ2-1, with 12 bases matching TRBD2. The junction had 7 bases not matched to a gene; V was cut back by 1 base and J by 6 bases. The CDR3 is 17 residues long. The germline gives CDR1 KGHSH, CDR2 LQKENI. The CDR3 loop reads CASSPRTASGRANEQFF. CDR3 coding DNA: TGTGCCAGCTCACCACGGACGGCTAGCGGGAGGGCCAATGAGCAGTTCTTC.

The chain combines TRBV5-1 with TRBJ2-1; D unclear. The CDR3 totals 12 residues. Trimming shortened V by 0 bases and J by 9 bases, and 7 bases separated the two germline ends. Germline lookup yields CDR1 SGHRS and CDR2 YFSETQ. As DNA, the CDR3 is TGCGCCAGCAGCTTGGCCGCGATTGAGCAGTTCTTC. This gives the protein CASSLAAIEQFF.

This chain joins TRBV2 and TRBJ1-6; D gene unclear. V lost 8 bases and J lost 8, with 16 bases in between. The germline CDR1 and CDR2 sequences are SNHLY and FYNNEI. The CDR3 contains 14 residues. CDR3 region: CASPSGPGDSPLHF. Written as DNA, the CDR3 is TGTGCCAGCCCCTCCGGCCCCGGGGATTCACCCCTCCACTTT.

The J gene is TRBJ1-5, the V gene TRBV5-6; TRBD1 is a possible D gene (5 bases). The CDR3 covers 13 residues. CDR1 and CDR2 (germline): SGHDT, YYEEEE. Trimming shortened V by 4 bases and J by 9 bases, and 14 bases separated the two germline ends. CDR3 in amino acids: CASSLGTGGPQHF. CDR3 sequence (DNA): TGTGCCAGCAGCCTGGGGACGGGAGGGCCCCAGCATTTT. The complete variable domain, with remaining parts taken from reference TRBV5-6 and TRBJ1-5, reads DAGVTQSPTHLIKTRGQQVTLRCSPKSGHDTVSWYQQALGQGPQFIFQYYEEEERQRGNFPDRFSGHQFPNYSSELNVNALLLGDSALYLCASSLGTGGPQHFGDGTRLSIL.

V gene TRBV29-1 combines with J gene TRBJ1-1, with D maybe TRBD1 (5 bases). V lost 6 bases and J 4 bases, leaving 12 bases between the germline ends. CDR1 SQVTM and CDR2 ANQGSEA come from the germline V gene. CDR3 length: 12 residues. In DNA, the CDR3 is TGCAGCGTGACCCACGGGGGCACTGAAGCTTTCTTT. Residues: CSVTHGGTEAFF.

The chain employs TRBV19 and TRBJ1-2; D is uncertain. The V gene lost 0 bases and the J gene lost 8 bases, with 16 bases spanning the gap. The CDR3 loop spans 15 amino acids. Germline loops: CDR1 LNHDA, CDR2 SQIVND (reference sequence). The CDR3 nucleotides are TGTGCCAGTAGTATAGAAAGGTCCGGAGCGAGGGGCTACACCTTC. It codes for CASSIERSGARGYTF.

This chain connects TRBV7-9 to TRBJ1-2; 7 bases are a match to TRBD1. Germline CDR1 is SEHNR and CDR2 is FQNEAQ (reference sequence). V lost 1 base and J lost 6; bases outside the gene matches: 11. CDR3 length equals 16 residues. The CDR3 DNA is TGTGCCAGCAGCTTAGGGGTAGGGACAGAGTTCGATGGCTACACCTTC. This codes for CASSLGVGTEFDGYTF.

The rearrangement links TRBV5-1 to TRBJ1-6; 9 bases agree with TRBD1. The germline V gene has CDR1 SGHRS and CDR2 YFSETQ. Trimming at V came to 6 bases and at J to 5 bases, leaving 6 bases not matched to a gene. The CDR3 totals 15 residues. CDR3 coding DNA: TGCGCCAGCACTTTCGGGACAGGGAATAATTCACCCCTCCACTTT. The encoded protein is CASTFGTGNNSPLHF.

This chain connects TRBV7-9 to TRBJ2-3, with D possibly being TRBD2 (6 bases). This CDR3 contains 17 residues. Deletions cut 4 bases from V and 0 bases from J, with 17 bases between. Germline CDR1 and CDR2: SEHNR and FQNEAQ (reference sequence). The CDR3: CASSSWGEGISTDTQYF. The CDR3 bases are TGTGCCAGCAGCTCTTGGGGGGAAGGCATAAGCACAGATACGCAGTATTTT.

The rearrangement links TRBV5-1 to TRBJ2-6; 7 bases fit TRBD2. The CDR3 sequence is 18 residues long. Germline CDR1 is SGHRS and CDR2 is YFSETQ. V trimming: 4 bases; J trimming: 0 bases; junction bases outside the gene matches: 10. As DNA, the CDR3 is TGCGCCAGCAGCCCGGCGGGAGAAGTTAGCTCTGGGGCCAACGTCCTGACTTTC. Encoded protein: CASSPAGEVSSGANVLTF.

This clone has just one count. The chain is built from TRBV5-4 and TRBJ2-3; no firm D call. Germline CDR1 is SGHNT and CDR2 is YYREEE (reference sequence). CDR3 size: 15 residues. Trimming shortened V by 1 base and J by 0 bases, and 9 bases separated the two germline ends. The CDR3 DNA sequence: TGTGCCAGCAGCTTGTCCGTGGCTAGCACAGATACGCAGTATTTT. Translation: CASSLSVASTDTQYF.

This chain links TRBV6-4 with TRBJ2-1; D unresolved. The germline V gene encodes CDR1 MRHNA and CDR2 SNTAGT. This CDR3 contains 16 residues. V gave up 2 bases and J gave up 3 bases, with 14 bases separating them. CDR3 region: CASSDNGPSGYNEQFF. The CDR3 DNA is TGTGCCAGCAGTGACAACGGGCCCTCGGGCTACAATGAGCAGTTCTTC.

The rearrangement uses TRBV7-3 and TRBJ2-1, with 8 bases fitting TRBD1. Per germline, CDR1 SGHTA and CDR2 FQGTGA. Losses at the gene ends were 5 bases for V and 0 bases for J; bases not matched to a gene: 9. The CDR3 totals 17 residues. The CDR3 sequence is CASSQLGQGGSYNEQFF. CDR3 DNA: TGTGCCAGCAGCCAACTCGGACAGGGTGGCTCCTACAATGAGCAGTTCTTC.

The rearrangement joins TRBV7-2 to TRBJ1-6; D gene unclear. This CDR3 is 16 amino acids long. In germline, CDR1 is SGHTA, CDR2 FQGNSA. Trimming removed 0 bases from V and 6 bases from J, with 12 bases in between. The DNA for the CDR3 is TGTGCCAGCAGCTTAGCGTTGCATTCCCCTAATTCACCCCTCCACTTT. It codes for CASSLALHSPNSPLHF.

The chain has TRBV5-1 and TRBJ2-7; D gene unclear. This CDR3 has 14 residues. The germline V gene encodes CDR1 SGHRS and CDR2 YFSETQ. Trimming cost V 2 bases and J 5 bases, with 14 bases left between them. CDR3 protein: CASSFRIPRNEQYF. CDR3 DNA: TGCGCCAGCAGCTTCAGGATCCCGAGGAACGAGCAGTACTTC.

Details on this clone: Other DNA variants within this sample encode the same CDR3. The chain joins TRBV18 to TRBJ1-2; possible D gene TRBD1, 5 bases. Deletions cut 3 bases from V and 5 bases from J, with 10 bases between. Germline assignment: CDR1 KGHSH and CDR2 LQKENI. The CDR3 consists of 13 residues. For the CDR3, the DNA is TGTGCCAGCTCACCCGACAGCCTTTATGGCTACACCTTC. Translated, it gives CASSPDSLYGYTF.

This clone was seen a few times. The chain carries TRBV2 and TRBJ2-7; 9 positions agree with TRBD1. CDR1 and CDR2 (germline): SNHLY, FYNNEI. The CDR3 extends over 13 amino acids. Trimming removed 8 bases from V and 4 bases from J; junction bases left unmatched: 6. The CDR3 spells CASGGQGGYEQYF. The DNA of the CDR3 is TGTGCCAGCGGGGGACAGGGAGGGTACGAGCAGTACTTC.

J is TRBJ1-1 and V is TRBV13; D is uncertain. Germline V CDR1 and CDR2: PRHDT, FYEKMQ (reference sequence). The CDR3 covers 11 residues. V was pared by 6 bases and J by 9 bases, with 11 bases between. DNA of the CDR3: TGTGCCAGCAGTTCTGTCTACAAAGCTTTCTTT. It codes for CASSSVYKAFF.

J is TRBJ2-7 and V is TRBV28, with 9 bases fitting TRBD1. The CDR3 covers 15 residues. Germline CDR1 is MDHEN and CDR2 is SYDVKM. Losses at the gene ends were 5 bases for V and 2 bases for J; bases not matched to a gene: 7. CDR3 sequence reads: CASSPWGQGTYEQYF. In nucleotides, the CDR3 is TGTGCCAGCAGTCCCTGGGGACAGGGAACCTACGAGCAGTACTTC.

The J gene is TRBJ1-2, the V gene TRBV9; 8 nucleotides line up with TRBD1. The CDR3 totals 16 residues. V gave up 2 bases and J gave up 4 bases; unmatched junction bases: 10. Germline V lookup: CDR1 SGDLS, CDR2 YYNGEE. The CDR3 sequence: CASSVSRQGAIYGYTF. For the CDR3, the DNA is TGTGCCAGCAGCGTGTCGAGGCAGGGGGCAATCTATGGCTACACCTTC.

The rearrangement links TRBV6-5 to TRBJ2-5; a possible D gene is TRBD1 (6 bases). V shed 3 bases and J shed 5 bases, with 16 bases lying between them. The CDR3 covers 15 residues. CDR1 is MNHEY and CDR2 is SVGAGI in the germline V gene. CDR3 DNA: TGTGCCAGCAGTTATGGATCAGGGGTAATGGAGACCCAGTACTTC. As protein: CASSYGSGVMETQYF.

The chain carries TRBV7-9 and TRBJ1-2; D gene uncertain. Between the trimmed V and J ends, which lost 0 bases and 0 bases, there was a span of 8 bases. This CDR3 has 15 residues. Germline lookup yields CDR1 SEHNR and CDR2 FQNEAQ (reference sequence). CDR3 sequence reads: CASSLAMTPNYGYTF. The CDR3 DNA is TGTGCCAGCAGCTTAGCGATGACACCTAACTATGGCTACACCTTC.

V and J are TRBV10-2 and TRBJ1-1; D is unresolved. This CDR3 is built from 13 residues. V was pared by 2 bases and J by 4 bases, with 8 bases between. Germline V lookup: CDR1 WSHSY, CDR2 SAAADI. The CDR3 bases are TGCGCCAGCAGTGAGATCCGGGGCACTGAAGCTTTCTTT. Encoded protein: CASSEIRGTEAFF.

The chain links TRBV19 to TRBJ1-2; D uncertain. V lost 5 bases and J 11 bases, leaving 12 bases between the germline ends. Looked up from germline, CDR1 is LNHDA and CDR2 is SQIVND (reference sequence). This CDR3 has 11 amino acids. The CDR3 here is CASSFRIQYTF. The CDR3 nucleotides read TGTGCCAGTAGTTTTCGGATTCAATACACCTTC.

The chain carries TRBV19 and TRBJ1-4; D call uncertain. Trimming pared 9 bases from V and 8 bases from J, leaving 16 bases between. The length of the CDR3 is 13 residues. Germline values: CDR1 LNHDA, CDR2 SQIVND (reference sequence). CDR3 in amino acids: CASASELEEKLFF. Here the CDR3 DNA reads TGTGCCAGCGCGTCCGAACTGGAAGAAAAACTGTTTTTT.

This chain connects TRBV10-1 to TRBJ2-3; D uncertain. This CDR3 has 13 amino acids. The germline gives CDR1 WNHNN, CDR2 SYGVQD (reference sequence). V was trimmed by 5 bases and J by 4 bases, leaving 10 bases between them. The CDR3 region has the DNA TGCGCCAGCAGTACTGGTGGGGCAGATACGCAGTATTTT. Its translation is CASSTGGADTQYF.

The chain employs TRBV6-5 and TRBJ2-7, with 8 bases identical to TRBD2. After removal of 6 bases from V and 3 bases from J, the junction contained 4 bases not matched to a gene. This CDR3 spans 13 amino acids. Germline V lookup: CDR1 MNHEY, CDR2 SVGAGI. The CDR3, as DNA: TGTGCCAGCAGACCCGGGGGGGGCTACGAGCAGTACTTC. This sequence encodes CASRPGGGYEQYF.